This T cell receptor beta chain was observed in a study of OX40 agonist ivuxolimab in advanced cancers. Regarding the study as a whole: Doses of 0.1 to 3.0 mg/kg were accompanied by clonal expansion of CD4+ and CD8+ blood T cells by week 6. Relative to CD4+, CD8+ T cells held more expanded clones on average. Researchers did not determine the expanded peripheral T cells' antigen specificity.

The germline V gene encodes CDR1 KGHSH and CDR2 LQKENI. The CDR3 extends over 14 amino acids. The V and J ends lost 0 bases and 8 bases, in that order; junction bases with no gene match: 6. Data came from immunoSEQ multiplex PCR; TCRdb stores just in-frame clones and leaves some out. The repertoire holds 25,000 to 35,000 clones, with 65% to 90% as singletons. A word on this clone: Its cognate antigen is unknown.

Specimen: CD4+ or CD8+ T cells sorted from blood, collected in a trial of the OX40 agonist ivuxolimab. The receptor comes from an adult with an advanced solid tumor such as melanoma, head and neck, liver or kidney cancer. The rearrangement joins TRBV18 to TRBJ1-2; 7 bases match TRBD1. The CDR3 DNA reads TGTGCCAGCTCACCACCAGAGGGGGCGCCCGGCTACACCTTC. Its translation: CASSPPEGAPGYTF.